This T cell receptor beta chain was identified during a study of blood T cell repertoires in COVID-19. The CDR3 contains 15 residues. The germline V gene encodes CDR1 SGHVS and CDR2 FQNEAQ. V gave up 2 bases and J gave up 7 bases; unmatched junction bases: 10. In the authors' workflow: Reference gene primer amplification gave nucleated cell count estimates. The repertoire was sequenced with immunoSEQ multiplex PCR; TCRdb's copy has only in-frame clones and lacks some. V and J calls and clone size are those listed in that table; D and trimming were worked out from the DNA. The data contain 160,000 or so clones, approximately 87% of them singletons.

The sequence was obtained from a woman aged 70 to 79 with COVID-19, enrolled during active disease. Sequencing input: peripheral blood. The chain uses TRBV7-8 and TRBJ1-1; 7 nucleotides match TRBD1. The CDR3 DNA sequence: TGTGCCAGCAGCTTACGACAGGGAAACTTGGGTGAAGCTTTCTTT. It translates to CASSLRQGNLGEAFF.